This TCR beta chain stems from a study of blood T cell repertoires in COVID-19 (dated by TCRdb to the early 2020s). With regard to the full study: Samples covering the acute and convalescent phases of COVID-19 were provided by collaborators in the United States, Italy and Spain. The material from the prospective study consisted of cDNA or gDNA derived from T cells, B-cell-depleted T cells, or PBMCs. Subjects who had been exposed to COVID-19, were actively infected with it, or had recovered from it provided the deeply sampled blood TCRbeta repertoires that made up the dataset. The repertoires were released in a freely available public database meant as a resource for research on the immune response to SARS-CoV-2. The samples were drawn from the first 160 participants of the ongoing ImmuneRACE study and from 1,254 subjects provided by 6 global collaborators. Nearly every sample came with metadata listing a de-identified subject ID, COVID-19 status, age in years and sex. Where available, HLA class I and class II types were obtained from metadata supplied by the sample provider rather than from assay-based typing. What the authors observed across the whole study: Clinical and demographic metadata were provided uncurated, with the amount varying by source and participant.

This clone was found once. Its binding antigen is unknown. No qualities accompany the bases; no much larger clone lies one base away. A second Seattle source provided samples from volunteer blood donors who had recovered from COVID-19. Whole blood was collected in K2EDTA tubes by collaborating institutions according to the institutions' own protocols. For TCRbeta analysis, collaborator samples were shipped as frozen whole blood, as isolated PBMCs, or as DNA extracted from either sample type. The trim is 3 bases for V and 4 bases for J, with a gap of 15 bases between the germline ends. Measured from the cysteine to the phenylalanine, the CDR3 is 15 residues long. The DNA shown is the 45-base CDR3, in frame from base 1. The germline V gene gives CDR1 as MGHRA and CDR2 as YSYEKL. TCRbeta CDR3 regions were amplified from genomic DNA by means of the immunoSEQ Assay, a bias-controlled multiplex PCR. Per the authors' processing: The number of nucleated cells in each sample was estimated from the amplification of reference gene primers within the assay. To quantify the absolute abundance of each unique TCRbeta CDR3 rearrangement, sequence reads were collapsed and filtered. For each sample, productive Simpson clonality was calculated by taking the square root of Simpson's diversity index across productive rearrangements. TCRdb holds this immuneACCESS table with in-frame rearrangements only. Some clones are missing; in checked studies, unresolved V genes explain under half, and the rest has no known cause. V, J and clone size are those of that table, while D and trimming were read from the DNA. The sample records 250,000 or so clones, about 83% of which are singletons. More than 1.5% of the sample is in the top ten clones.

The TCR sequence derives from a middle-aged woman who had recovered from COVID-19. Sequences were obtained from peripheral blood. The chain joins TRBV4-1 to TRBJ2-5; the D gene is possibly TRBD1, with 5 bases matching. The CDR3 sequence is CASSQDAGFGETQYF. The bases are TGCGCCAGCAGCCAGGATGCAGGGTTTGGAGAGACCCAGTACTTC.